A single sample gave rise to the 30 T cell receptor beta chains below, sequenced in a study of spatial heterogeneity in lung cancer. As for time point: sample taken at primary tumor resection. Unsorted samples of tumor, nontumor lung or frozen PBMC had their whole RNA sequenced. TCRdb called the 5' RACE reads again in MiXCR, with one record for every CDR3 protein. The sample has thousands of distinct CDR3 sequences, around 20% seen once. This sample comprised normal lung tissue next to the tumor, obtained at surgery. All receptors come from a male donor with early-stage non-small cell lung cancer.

The chain's CDR3 is CASSLGRVGTDTQYF. The CDR3 nucleotides read TGTGCCAGCAGCTTAGGAAGGGTTGGCACAGATACGCAGTATTTT. The rearrangement links TRBV7-8 to TRBJ2-3; D not certain. CDR1 and CDR2 (germline): SGHVS, FQNEAQ. The CDR3 is 15 residues long. The germline V and J ends were trimmed by 1 base and 1 base, with 9 bases remaining between them.

CDR3 sequence reads: CSARVVSGSREQYF. The CDR3, as DNA: TGCAGTGCTAGAGTTGTTAGCGGGAGTCGGGAGCAGTACTTC. This chain joins TRBV20-1 and TRBJ2-7; 9 bases are a match to TRBD2. CDR3 length equals 14 residues. V shed 1 base and J 7 bases; nucleotides not matched to a gene: 8. From germline, CDR1 is DFQATT and CDR2 SNEGSKA (reference sequence).

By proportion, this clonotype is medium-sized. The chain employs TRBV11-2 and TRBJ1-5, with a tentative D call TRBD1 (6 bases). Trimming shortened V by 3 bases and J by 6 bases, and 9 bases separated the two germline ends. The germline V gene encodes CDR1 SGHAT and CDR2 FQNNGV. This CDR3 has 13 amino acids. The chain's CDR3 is CASSFLGGQPQHF. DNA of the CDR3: TGTGCCAGCAGCTTTTTAGGGGGTCAGCCCCAGCATTTT.

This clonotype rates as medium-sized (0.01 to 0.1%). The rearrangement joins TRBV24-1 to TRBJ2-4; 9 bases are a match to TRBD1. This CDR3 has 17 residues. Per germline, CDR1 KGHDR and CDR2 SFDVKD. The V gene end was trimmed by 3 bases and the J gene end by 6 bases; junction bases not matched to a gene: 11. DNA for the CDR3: TGTGCCACCAGTGATGCTAGATCTCCGGGACAGGGAAACATTCAGTACTTC. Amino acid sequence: CATSDARSPGQGNIQYF.

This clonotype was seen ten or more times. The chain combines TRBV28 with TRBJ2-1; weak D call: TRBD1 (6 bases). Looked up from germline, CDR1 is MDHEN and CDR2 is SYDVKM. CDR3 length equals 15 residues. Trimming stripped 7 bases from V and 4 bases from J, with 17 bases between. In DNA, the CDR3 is TGTGCCAGCACCCTGGACAGCAGAACTTACAATGAGCAGTTCTTC. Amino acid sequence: CASTLDSRTYNEQFF.

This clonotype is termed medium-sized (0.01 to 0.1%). The CDR3 DNA is TGTGCCAGCAGCGAGGGCAGAAACTATGGCTACACCTTC. Amino acids: CASSEGRNYGYTF. V and J are TRBV5-5 and TRBJ1-2; D gene unclear. Trimming removed 4 bases at V and 2 bases at J, with 9 bases between. This CDR3 region has 13 residues. Germline V lookup: CDR1 SGHKS, CDR2 YYEKEE (reference sequence).

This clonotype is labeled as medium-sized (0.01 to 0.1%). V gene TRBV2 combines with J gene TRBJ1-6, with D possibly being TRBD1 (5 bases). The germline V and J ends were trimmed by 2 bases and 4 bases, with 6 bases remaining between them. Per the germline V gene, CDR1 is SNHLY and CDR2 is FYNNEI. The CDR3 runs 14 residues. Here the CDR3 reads CASSEQGYNSPLHF. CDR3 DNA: TGTGCCAGCAGTGAACAGGGTTATAATTCACCCCTCCACTTT.

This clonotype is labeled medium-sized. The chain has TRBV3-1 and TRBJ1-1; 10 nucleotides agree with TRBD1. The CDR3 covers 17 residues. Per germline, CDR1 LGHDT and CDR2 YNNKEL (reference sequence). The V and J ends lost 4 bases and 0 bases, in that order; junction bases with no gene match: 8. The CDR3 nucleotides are TGTGCCAGCAGCCTACGTCGAGACAGGGGGCTGAACACTGAAGCTTTCTTT. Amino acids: CASSLRRDRGLNTEAFF. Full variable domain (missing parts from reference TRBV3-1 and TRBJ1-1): DTAVSQTPKYLVTQMGNDKSIKCEQNLGHDTMYWYKQDSKKFLKIMFSYNNKELIINETVPNRFSPKSPDKAHLNLHINSLELGDSAVYFCASSLRRDRGLNTEAFFGQGTRLTVV.

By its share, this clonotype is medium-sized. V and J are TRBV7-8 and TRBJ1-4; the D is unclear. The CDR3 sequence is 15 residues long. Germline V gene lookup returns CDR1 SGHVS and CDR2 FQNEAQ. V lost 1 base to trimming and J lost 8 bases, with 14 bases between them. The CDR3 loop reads CASSLGPAGREKLFF. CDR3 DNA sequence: TGTGCCAGCAGCTTAGGGCCGGCCGGACGGGAAAAACTGTTTTTT.

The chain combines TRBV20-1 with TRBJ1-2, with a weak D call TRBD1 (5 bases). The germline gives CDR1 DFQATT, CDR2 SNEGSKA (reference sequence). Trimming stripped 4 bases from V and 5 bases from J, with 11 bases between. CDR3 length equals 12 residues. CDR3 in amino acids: CSATDRGYGYTF. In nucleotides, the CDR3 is TGCAGTGCTACCGACAGAGGATATGGCTACACCTTC.

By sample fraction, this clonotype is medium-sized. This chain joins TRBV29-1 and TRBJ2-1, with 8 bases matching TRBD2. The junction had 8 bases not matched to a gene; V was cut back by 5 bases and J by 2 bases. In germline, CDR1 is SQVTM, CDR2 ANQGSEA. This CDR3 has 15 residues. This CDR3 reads CSVPRGSGTYNEQFF. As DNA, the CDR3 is TGCAGCGTTCCGCGAGGTAGCGGGACCTACAATGAGCAGTTCTTC.

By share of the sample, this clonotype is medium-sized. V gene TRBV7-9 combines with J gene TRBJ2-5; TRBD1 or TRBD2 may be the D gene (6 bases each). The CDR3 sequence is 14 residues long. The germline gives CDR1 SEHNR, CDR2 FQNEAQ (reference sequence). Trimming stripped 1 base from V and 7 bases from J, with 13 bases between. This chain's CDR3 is CASSLGGASGTQYF. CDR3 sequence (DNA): TGTGCCAGCAGCTTAGGGGGGGCGAGCGGGACCCAGTACTTC.

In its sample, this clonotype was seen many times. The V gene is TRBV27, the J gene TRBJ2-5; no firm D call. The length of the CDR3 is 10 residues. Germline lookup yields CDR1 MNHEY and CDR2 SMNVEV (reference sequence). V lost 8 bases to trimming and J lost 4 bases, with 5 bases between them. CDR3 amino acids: CASGRETQYF. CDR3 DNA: TGTGCCAGCGGGCGAGAGACCCAGTACTTC.

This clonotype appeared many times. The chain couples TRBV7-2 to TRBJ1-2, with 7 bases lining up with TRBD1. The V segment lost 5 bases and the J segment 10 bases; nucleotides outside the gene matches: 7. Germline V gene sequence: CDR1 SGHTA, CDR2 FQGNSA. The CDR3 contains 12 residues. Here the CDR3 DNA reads TGTGCCAGCAGCCAAGACAGGGTTGACTACACCTTC. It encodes CASSQDRVDYTF. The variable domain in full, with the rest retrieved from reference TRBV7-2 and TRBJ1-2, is GAGVSQSPSNKVTEKGKDVELRCDPISGHTALYWYRQSLGQGLEFLIYFQGNSAPDKSGLPSDRFSAERTGGSVSTLTIQRTQQEDSAVYLCASSQDRVDYTFGSGTRLTVV.

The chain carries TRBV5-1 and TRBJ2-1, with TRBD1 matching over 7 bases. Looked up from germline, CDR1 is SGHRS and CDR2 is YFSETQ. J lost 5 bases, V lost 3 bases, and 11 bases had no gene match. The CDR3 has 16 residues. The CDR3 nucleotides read TGCGCCAGCAGCTCCCATCAGGGACAGTATAACAATGAGCAGTTCTTC. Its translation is CASSSHQGQYNNEQFF.

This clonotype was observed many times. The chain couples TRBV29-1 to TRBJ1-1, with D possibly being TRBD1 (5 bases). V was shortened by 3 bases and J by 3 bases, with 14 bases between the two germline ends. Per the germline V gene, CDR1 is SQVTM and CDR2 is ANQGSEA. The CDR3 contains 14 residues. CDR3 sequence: CSVDSREVYTEAFF. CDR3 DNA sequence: TGCAGCGTTGATAGCAGGGAGGTATACACTGAAGCTTTCTTT.

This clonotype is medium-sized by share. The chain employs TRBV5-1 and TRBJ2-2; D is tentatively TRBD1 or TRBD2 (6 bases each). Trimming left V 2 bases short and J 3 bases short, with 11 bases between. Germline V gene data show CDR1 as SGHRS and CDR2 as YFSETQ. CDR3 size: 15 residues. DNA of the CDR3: TGCGCCAGCAGCTTCACGGGGGCCTACACCGGGGAGCTGTTTTTT. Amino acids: CASSFTGAYTGELFF.

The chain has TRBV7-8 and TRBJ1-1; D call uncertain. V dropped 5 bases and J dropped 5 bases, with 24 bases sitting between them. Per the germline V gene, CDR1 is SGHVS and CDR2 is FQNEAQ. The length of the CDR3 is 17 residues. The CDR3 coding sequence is TGTGCCAGCAGCCTCCAGGAACGGGAGGTTCTGGGGACTGAAGCTTTCTTT. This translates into CASSLQEREVLGTEAFF. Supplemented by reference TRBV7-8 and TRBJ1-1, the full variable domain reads GAGVSQSPRYKVAKRGQDVALRCDPISGHVSLFWYQQALGQGPEFLTYFQNEAQLDKSGLPSDRFFAERPEGSVSTLKIQRTQQEDSAVYLCASSLQEREVLGTEAFFGQGTRLTVV.

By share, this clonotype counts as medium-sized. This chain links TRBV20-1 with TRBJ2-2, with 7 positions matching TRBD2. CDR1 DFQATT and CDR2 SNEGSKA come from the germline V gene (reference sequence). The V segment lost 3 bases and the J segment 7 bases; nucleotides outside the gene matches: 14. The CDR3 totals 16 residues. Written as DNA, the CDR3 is TGCAGTGCTAGCCCCCGGGGGAGGGTCGCCGACGGGGAGCTGTTTTTT. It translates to CSASPRGRVADGELFF.

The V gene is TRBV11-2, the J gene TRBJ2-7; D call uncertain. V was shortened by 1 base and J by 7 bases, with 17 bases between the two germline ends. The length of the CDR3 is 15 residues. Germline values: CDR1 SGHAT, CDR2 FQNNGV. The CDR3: CASSLGVLGDREQYF. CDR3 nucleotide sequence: TGTGCCAGCAGCTTAGGGGTTCTCGGCGACCGGGAGCAGTACTTC.

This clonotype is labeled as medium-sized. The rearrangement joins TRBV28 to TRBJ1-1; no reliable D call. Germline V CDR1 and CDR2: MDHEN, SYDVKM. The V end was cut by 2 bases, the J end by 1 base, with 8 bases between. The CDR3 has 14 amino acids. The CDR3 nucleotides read TGTGCCAGCAGTTTAGTGAGGAGGAACACTGAAGCTTTCTTT. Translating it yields CASSLVRRNTEAFF.

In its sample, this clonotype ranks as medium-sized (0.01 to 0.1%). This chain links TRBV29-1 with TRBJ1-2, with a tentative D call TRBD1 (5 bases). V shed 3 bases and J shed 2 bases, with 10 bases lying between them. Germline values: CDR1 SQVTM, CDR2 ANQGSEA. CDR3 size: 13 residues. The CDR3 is CSVDTGRNYGYTF. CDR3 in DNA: TGCAGCGTTGACACAGGAAGAAACTATGGCTACACCTTC.

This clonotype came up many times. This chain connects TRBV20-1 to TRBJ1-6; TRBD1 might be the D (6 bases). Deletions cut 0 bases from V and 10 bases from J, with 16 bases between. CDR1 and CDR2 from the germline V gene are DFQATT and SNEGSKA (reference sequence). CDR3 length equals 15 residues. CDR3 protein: CSARDRGRGQSPLHF. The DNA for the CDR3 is TGCAGTGCTAGAGATCGAGGCAGGGGACAATCACCCCTCCACTTT.

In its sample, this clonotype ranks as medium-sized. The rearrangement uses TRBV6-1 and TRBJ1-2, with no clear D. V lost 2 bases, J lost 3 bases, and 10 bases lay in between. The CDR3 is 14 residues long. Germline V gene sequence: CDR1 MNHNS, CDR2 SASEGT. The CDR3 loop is CASSESGQYYGYTF. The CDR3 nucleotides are TGTGCCAGCAGTGAATCGGGCCAGTACTATGGCTACACCTTC.

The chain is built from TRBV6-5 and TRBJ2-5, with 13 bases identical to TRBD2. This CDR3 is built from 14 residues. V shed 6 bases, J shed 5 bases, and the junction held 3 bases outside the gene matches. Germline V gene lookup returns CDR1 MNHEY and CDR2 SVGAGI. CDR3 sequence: CASSPTSGRETQYF. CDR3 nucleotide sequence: TGTGCCAGCAGCCCGACTAGCGGGAGGGAGACCCAGTACTTC.

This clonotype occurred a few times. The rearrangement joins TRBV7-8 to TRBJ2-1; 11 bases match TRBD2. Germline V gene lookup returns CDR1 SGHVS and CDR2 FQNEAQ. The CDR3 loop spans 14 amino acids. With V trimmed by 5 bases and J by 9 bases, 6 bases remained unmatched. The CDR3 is CASSPGLAGVEQFF. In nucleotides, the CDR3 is TGTGCCAGCAGCCCCGGACTAGCGGGTGTTGAGCAGTTCTTC. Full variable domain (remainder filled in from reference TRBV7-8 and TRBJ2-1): GAGVSQSPRYKVAKRGQDVALRCDPISGHVSLFWYQQALGQGPEFLTYFQNEAQLDKSGLPSDRFFAERPEGSVSTLKIQRTQQEDSAVYLCASSPGLAGVEQFFGPGTRLTVL.

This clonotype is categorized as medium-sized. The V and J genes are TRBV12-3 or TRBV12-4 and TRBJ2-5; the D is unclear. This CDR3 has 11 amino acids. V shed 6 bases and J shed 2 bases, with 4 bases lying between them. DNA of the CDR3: TGTGCCAGCAGGTCTCAAGAGACCCAGTACTTC. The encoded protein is CASRSQETQYF.

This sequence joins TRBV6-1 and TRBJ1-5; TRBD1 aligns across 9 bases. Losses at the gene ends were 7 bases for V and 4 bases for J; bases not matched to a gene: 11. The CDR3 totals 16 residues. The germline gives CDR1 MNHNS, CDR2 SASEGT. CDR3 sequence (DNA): TGTGCCAGCAAGAGGTTAGCGGGACAGGGAAATCAGCCCCAGCATTTT. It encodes CASKRLAGQGNQPQHF.

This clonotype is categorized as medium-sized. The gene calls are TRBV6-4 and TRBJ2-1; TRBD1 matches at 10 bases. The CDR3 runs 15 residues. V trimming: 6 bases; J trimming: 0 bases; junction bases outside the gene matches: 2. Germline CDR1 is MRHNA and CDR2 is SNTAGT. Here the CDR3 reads CASRGDRGSYNEQFF. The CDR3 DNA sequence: TGTGCCAGCAGGGGGGACAGGGGCTCCTACAATGAGCAGTTCTTC.

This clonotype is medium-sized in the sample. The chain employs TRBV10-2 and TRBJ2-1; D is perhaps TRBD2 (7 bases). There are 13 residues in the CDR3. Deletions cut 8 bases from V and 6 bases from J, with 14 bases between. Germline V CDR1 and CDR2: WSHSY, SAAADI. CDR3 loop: CASWGGQANEQFF. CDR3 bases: TGCGCCAGCTGGGGGGGGCAGGCCAATGAGCAGTTCTTC.